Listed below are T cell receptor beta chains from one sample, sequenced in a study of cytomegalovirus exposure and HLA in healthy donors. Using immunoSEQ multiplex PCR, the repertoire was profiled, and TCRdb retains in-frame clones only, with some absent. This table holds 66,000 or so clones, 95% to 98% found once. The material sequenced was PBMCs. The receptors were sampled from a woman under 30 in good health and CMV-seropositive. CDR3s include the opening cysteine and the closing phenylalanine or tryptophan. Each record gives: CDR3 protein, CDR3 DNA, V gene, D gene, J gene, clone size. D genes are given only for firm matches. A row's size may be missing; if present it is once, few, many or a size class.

CASSLTQGAGGANVLTF TGTGCCAGCAGTTTAACGCAGGGGGCTGGTGGGGCCAACGTCCTGACTTTC TRBV27 TRBD1 TRBJ2-6 NA
CASSVGGFGDTQYF TGTGCCAGCAGTGTCGGAGGGTTTGGAGATACGCAGTATTTT TRBV6-4 NA TRBJ2-3 NA
CASSVGQGTYNEQFF TGTGCCAGCAGTGTGGGACAGGGAACCTACAATGAGCAGTTCTTC TRBV6-4 TRBD1 TRBJ2-1 NA
CASSQWGANTIYF TGTGCCAGCAGCCAATGGGGAGCAAACACCATATATTTT TRBV14 NA TRBJ1-3 NA
CASSLGGNEQFF TGTGCCAGCAGTCTAGGGGGCAATGAGCAGTTCTTC TRBV6-1 NA TRBJ2-1 NA
CARGGRQPQHF TGTGCCAGGGGGGGGCGGCAGCCCCAGCATTTT TRBV27 NA TRBJ1-5 NA
CASSLLTAGVHEQYF TGTGCCAGCAGCCTGCTGACGGCGGGGGTCCACGAGCAGTACTTC TRBV11-2 TRBD2 TRBJ2-7 NA
CASSLWKTGTGGFYGYTF TGTGCCAGCAGCTTATGGAAGACCGGGACAGGGGGCTTTTATGGCTACACCTTC TRBV7-9 TRBD1 TRBJ1-2 once
CASSLGQRGMNEQFF TGTGCCAGCAGTTTAGGCCAGCGGGGTATGAATGAGCAGTTCTTC TRBV28 TRBD2 TRBJ2-1 NA
CASSTLAGGVREQYF TGTGCCAGCAGTACACTAGCGGGAGGGGTTCGGGAGCAGTACTTC TRBV27 TRBD2 TRBJ2-7 NA
CASSPGIGRNEQFF TGTGCCAGCAGCCCTGGGATAGGGAGGAATGAGCAGTTCTTC TRBV2 NA TRBJ2-1 NA
CASSLELAGEGVDEQYF TGTGCCAGCAGCTTAGAATTAGCGGGAGAAGGGGTTGACGAGCAGTACTTC TRBV7-8 TRBD2 TRBJ2-7 NA
CASSVEQGGGYTF TGTGCCAGCAGCGTAGAACAGGGCGGCGGCTACACCTTC TRBV9 NA TRBJ1-2 NA